The rows below give T cell receptor beta chains drawn from one sample of a study of spatial heterogeneity in lung cancer. TCRdb reprocessed the 5' RACE reads via MiXCR and lists one record per CDR3 protein. The repertoire holds about 70,000 distinct CDR3 sequences, with less than 9.5% as singletons. The input for sequencing was PBMCs, taken at follow-up. These receptors all come from a female donor with early-stage non-small cell lung cancer. Both conserved end residues are part of each CDR3. A D gene is named only where the DNA matches it firmly. The listing skips clone size in some rows; elsewhere it reads once, few, many or a size class.

size: many
D: TRBD1
V: TRBV14
J: TRBJ2-3
CDR3: CASSQGNRGSTDTQYF
DNA: TGTGCCAGCAGCCAAGGCAACAGGGGTAGTACAGATACGCAGTATTTT

size: few
D: TRBD2
V: TRBV6-2/TRBV6-3
J: TRBJ2-1
CDR3: CASSYSATSGSYEQFF
DNA: TGTGCCAGCAGTTACTCGGCGACTAGCGGGAGCTATGAGCAGTTCTTC

size: many
D: .
V: TRBV20-1
J: TRBJ1-1
CDR3: CSARSGNTEAFF
DNA: TGCAGTGCTAGGTCGGGAAACACTGAAGCTTTCTTT

size: .
D: TRBD1
V: TRBV27
J: TRBJ2-1
CDR3: CASSAPGTGLYNEQFF
DNA: TGTGCCAGCAGTGCCCCCGGGACAGGGCTTTACAATGAGCAGTTCTTC

size: many
D: TRBD2
V: TRBV5-1
J: TRBJ2-6
CDR3: CASSFSGLAGGANVLTF
DNA: TGCGCCAGCAGCTTTTCGGGACTAGCAGGTGGGGCCAACGTCCTGACTTTC

size: many
D: .
V: TRBV12-3/TRBV12-4
J: TRBJ2-7
CDR3: CASRPSTGHEQYF
DNA: TGTGCCAGCAGACCCAGTACAGGGCACGAGCAGTACTTC

size: many
D: .
V: TRBV6-1
J: TRBJ1-2
CDR3: CASSEVRDGYTF
DNA: TGTGCCAGCAGTGAAGTGAGGGATGGCTACACCTTC

size: .
D: .
V: TRBV7-9
J: TRBJ2-7
CDR3: CASSGPGLYEQYF
DNA: TGTGCCAGCAGCGGTCCTGGCCTCTACGAGCAGTACTTC

size: medium-sized
D: .
V: TRBV18
J: TRBJ2-7
CDR3: CASSLSYEQYF
DNA: TGTGCCAGCTCGCTATCCTACGAGCAGTACTTC

size: .
D: .
V: TRBV20-1
J: TRBJ2-3
CDR3: CSAYGGLTDTQYF
DNA: TGCAGTGCCTACGGGGGCCTCACAGATACGCAGTATTTT

size: many
D: .
V: TRBV5-1
J: TRBJ2-7
CDR3: CASSPLPGLDTSYEQYF
DNA: TGCGCCAGCAGCCCCCTCCCGGGACTCGACACTTCCTACGAGCAGTACTTC

size: many
D: TRBD1
V: TRBV7-9
J: TRBJ1-1
CDR3: CASSLGQGFTEAFF
DNA: TGTGCCAGCAGCCTCGGACAGGGTTTTACTGAAGCTTTCTTT

size: few
D: .
V: TRBV18
J: TRBJ2-7
CDR3: CASSPLRDYEQYF
DNA: TGTGCCAGCTCACCCCTCCGAGACTACGAGCAGTACTTC

size: many
D: TRBD2
V: TRBV4-2
J: TRBJ2-6
CDR3: CASSQLAASSGANVLTF
DNA: TGTGCCAGCAGCCAACTAGCGGCAAGCTCTGGGGCCAACGTCCTGACTTTC

size: many
D: .
V: TRBV10-3
J: TRBJ1-2
CDR3: CAISLDALRGYTF
DNA: TGTGCCATCAGCCTTGACGCTCTCCGCGGCTACACCTTC

size: many
D: .
V: TRBV27
J: TRBJ1-6
CDR3: CASSFSSESSYNSPLHF
DNA: TGTGCCAGCAGTTTTTCATCCGAGAGCTCCTATAATTCACCCCTCCACTTT

size: few
D: .
V: TRBV7-9
J: TRBJ1-1
CDR3: CASSLAVAGEAFF
DNA: TGTGCCAGCAGCTTAGCGGTGGCCGGGGAAGCTTTCTTT

size: .
D: .
V: TRBV5-1
J: TRBJ1-6
CDR3: CASSTFPGSYNSPLHF
DNA: TGCGCCAGCAGCACCTTTCCCGGCTCCTATAATTCACCCCTCCACTTT

size: .
D: .
V: TRBV3-1
J: TRBJ2-6
CDR3: CASSQDPPTGRAGANVLTF
DNA: TGTGCCAGCAGCCAAGATCCCCCGACAGGGAGGGCTGGGGCCAACGTCCTGACTTTC

size: many
D: .
V: TRBV4-1
J: TRBJ1-5
CDR3: CASSHDAGQRRDQPQHF
DNA: TGCGCCAGCAGCCATGACGCTGGACAGAGGAGGGATCAGCCCCAGCATTTT

size: .
D: TRBD1
V: TRBV9
J: TRBJ2-4
CDR3: CASSVATTGGFQYF
DNA: TGTGCCAGCAGCGTAGCAACGACAGGGGGCTTTCAGTACTTC

size: many
D: TRBD2
V: TRBV28
J: TRBJ2-3
CDR3: CASRSGGRTTDTQYF
DNA: TGTGCCAGCCGATCGGGAGGGCGCACCACAGATACGCAGTATTTT

size: many
D: .
V: TRBV15
J: TRBJ2-2
CDR3: CATSRAGTGELFF
DNA: TGTGCCACCAGCAGAGCGGGTACCGGGGAGCTGTTTTTT

size: many
D: .
V: TRBV7-3
J: TRBJ1-1
CDR3: CASSFQSGQGKAFF
DNA: TGTGCCAGCAGCTTCCAATCGGGACAAGGGAAAGCTTTCTTT